The 26 T cell receptor beta chains reported below all come from one sample, sequenced in a study of Ad26.COV2.S vaccination and SARS-CoV-2 variants. Treatment described: 19 received Ad26.COV2.S at low or high dose, single or two shots; a few received placebo; per-sample allocation not given. Samples were taken on day 63 after the first vaccine or placebo injection. The assay was immunoSEQ multiplex PCR, and TCRdb's table has in-frame clones only and misses some. The table records 300,000 to 350,000 clones, roughly 89% of them present only once. This specimen consisted of peripheral blood, obtained in a trial of Ad26.COV2.S vaccine versus placebo. All receptors come from a person aged 18 to 65 who received the Ad26.COV2.S COVID-19 vaccine or a placebo.

The chain combines TRBV7-9 with TRBJ2-3, with 16 positions matching TRBD2. Germline trimming cut 4 bases from V and 4 bases from J; bases unmatched to any gene: 2. CDR1 and CDR2 from the germline V gene are SEHNR and FQNEAQ (reference sequence). CDR3 size: 16 residues. CDR3 sequence reads: CASSSGTSGRADTQYF. The CDR3 DNA reads TGTGCCAGCAGCTCAGGGACTAGCGGGAGGGCAGATACGCAGTATTTT.

V usage is TRBV3-1 (or the pseudogene TRBV3-2) and J usage is TRBJ2-3, with D hard to call. Germline V gene data show CDR1 as LGHDT and CDR2 as YNNKEL (reference sequence). The CDR3 is 16 residues long. Trimming removed 4 bases at V and 2 bases at J, with 16 bases between. The CDR3 protein is CASSPGPGRYTDTQYF. Here the CDR3 DNA reads TGTGCCAGCAGCCCTGGTCCTGGGCGCTACACAGATACGCAGTATTTT.

The CDR3 reads CASSPKETYGYTF. The DNA of the CDR3 is TGTGCCAGCAGCCCGAAGGAGACCTATGGCTACACCTTC. The chain carries TRBV7-9 and TRBJ1-2; D call uncertain. Trimming removed 5 bases at V and 4 bases at J, with 11 bases between. Germline V CDR1 and CDR2: SEHNR, FQNEAQ (reference sequence). The length of the CDR3 is 13 residues.

This chain joins TRBV7-9 and TRBJ2-7; TRBD1 is a possible D gene (6 bases). Germline CDR1 is SEHNR and CDR2 is FQNEAQ (reference sequence). V was clipped by 5 bases and J by 3 bases, with 17 bases between them. The CDR3 covers 15 residues. The CDR3 DNA follows: TGTGCCAGCAGCGGGGACGCCCAGGGGAGCTACGAGCAGTACTTC. It specifies CASSGDAQGSYEQYF.

The genes are TRBV2 and TRBJ2-7; no definite D call. The CDR3 sequence is 12 residues long. V shed 5 bases and J shed 2 bases, with 7 bases lying between them. Germline V gives CDR1 SNHLY, CDR2 FYNNEI. CDR3 nucleotides: TGTGCCAGCAGTCCTCTCACCTACGAGCAGTACTTC. It is translated as CASSPLTYEQYF.

This clone was detected only once. V gene TRBV5-8 combines with J gene TRBJ1-1; D not resolved. The CDR3 runs 14 residues. Germline CDR1 reads SGHTS; CDR2 reads YDEGEE. Deletions cut 0 bases from V and 0 bases from J, with 6 bases between. CDR3 loop: CASSLDQMNTEAFF. The CDR3 coding sequence is TGTGCCAGCAGCTTGGACCAGATGAACACTGAAGCTTTCTTT.

V is TRBV5-1 and J is TRBJ1-2; D gene uncertain. V lost 0 bases and J lost 2, with 8 bases in between. In germline, CDR1 is SGHRS, CDR2 YFSETQ. This CDR3 has 14 amino acids. CDR3 in DNA: TGCGCCAGCAGCTTGGAGGGAGGGAACTATGGCTACACCTTC. Its translation is CASSLEGGNYGYTF.

V usage is TRBV5-4 and J usage is TRBJ1-6; TRBD1 might be the D (5 bases). Germline V gene data show CDR1 as SGHNT and CDR2 as YYREEE (reference sequence). The CDR3 totals 18 residues. V shed 0 bases and J shed 0 bases, with 13 bases lying between them. CDR3 sequence (DNA): TGTGCCAGCAGCTTGGCGGGGACCACAGGCTCCTATAATTCACCCCTCCACTTT. The encoded protein is CASSLAGTTGSYNSPLHF. The whole variable domain, filled in from reference TRBV5-4 and TRBJ1-6, reads ETGVTQSPTHLIKTRGQQVTLRCSSQSGHNTVSWYQQALGQGPQFIFQYYREEENGRGNFPPRFSGLQFPNYSSELNVNALELDDSALYLCASSLAGTTGSYNSPLHFGNGTRLTVT.

The CDR3: CASSSILGEPENEQFF. CDR3 nucleotides: TGTGCCAGCAGTTCCATACTAGGGGAACCGGAAAATGAGCAGTTCTTC. This chain links TRBV28 with TRBJ2-1, with D possibly called TRBD1 or TRBD2 (5 bases each). Germline-derived CDR1 and CDR2 are MDHEN and SYDVKM. V lost 4 bases, J lost 7 bases, and 20 bases lay in between. CDR3 size: 16 residues.

The chain uses TRBV9 and TRBJ1-4; 8 bases are shared with TRBD1. Per germline, CDR1 SGDLS and CDR2 YYNGEE. V was pared by 2 bases and J by 3 bases, with 3 bases of the junction left unmatched. CDR3 length: 15 residues. CDR3 sequence: CASSVDRGPNEKLFF. The CDR3 nucleotides are TGTGCCAGCAGCGTTGACAGGGGACCTAATGAAAAACTGTTTTTT.

The genes are TRBV6-5 and TRBJ2-3; D perhaps matches TRBD2 (5 bases). V lost 7 bases, J lost 0 bases, and 11 bases lay in between. Germline V CDR1 and CDR2: MNHEY, SVGAGI. This CDR3 has 14 residues. CDR3 sequence (DNA): TGTGCCAGCACGAGGGCTCCTAGCACAGATACGCAGTATTTT. Its protein product is CASTRAPSTDTQYF.

This chain links TRBV5-1 with TRBJ2-5; no reliable D call. The CDR3 totals 15 residues. Germline V lookup: CDR1 SGHRS, CDR2 YFSETQ. V lost 0 bases to trimming and J lost 2 bases, with 11 bases between them. The chain's CDR3 is CASSLELQTQETQYF. The DNA of the CDR3 is TGCGCCAGCAGCTTGGAACTTCAGACGCAAGAGACCCAGTACTTC.

This chain connects TRBV19 to TRBJ1-4, with 9 bases lining up with TRBD1. Germline CDR1 reads LNHDA; CDR2 reads SQIVND (reference sequence). The CDR3 covers 15 residues. Trimming cost V 5 bases and J 5 bases; bases outside gene matches: 6. The CDR3 sequence: CASSPQGALNEKLFF. CDR3 nucleotides: TGTGCCAGTAGTCCACAGGGGGCACTCAATGAAAAACTGTTTTTT.

The chain employs TRBV6-4 and TRBJ2-7; TRBD1 agrees at 10 bases. V trimming: 5 bases; J trimming: 6 bases; junction bases outside the gene matches: 10. This CDR3 is built from 15 residues. In germline, CDR1 is MRHNA, CDR2 SNTAGT. The CDR3 bases are TGTGCCAGCAGTCTGAACCCGGGACAGGGGAGCGAGCAGTACTTC. This gives the protein CASSLNPGQGSEQYF.

V is TRBV24-1 and J is TRBJ2-1; 9 bases match TRBD2. Germline trimming cut 5 bases from V and 0 bases from J; bases unmatched to any gene: 13. The germline V gene has CDR1 KGHDR and CDR2 SFDVKD. This CDR3 has 19 residues. As DNA, the CDR3 is TGTGCCACCAGTGCCGCGGGGGGGAGTAGCGGGGTCTCCTACAATGAGCAGTTCTTC. Translating gives CATSAAGGSSGVSYNEQFF.

The chain employs TRBV7-9 and TRBJ2-1; the D is unclear. The germline gives CDR1 SEHNR, CDR2 FQNEAQ (reference sequence). The CDR3 runs 15 residues. V lost 0 bases to trimming and J lost 1 base, with 7 bases between them. The CDR3 sequence: CASSLAASSYNEQFF. CDR3 bases: TGTGCCAGCAGCTTAGCGGCTAGTTCCTACAATGAGCAGTTCTTC. Combining the CDR3 with reference TRBV7-9 and TRBJ2-1 gives the whole variable domain DTGVSQNPRHKITKRGQNVTFRCDPISEHNRLYWYRQTLGQGPEFLTYFQNEAQLEKSRLLSDRFSAERPKGSFSTLEIQRTEQGDSAMYLCASSLAASSYNEQFFGPGTRLTVL.

The chain carries TRBV27 and TRBJ2-7; the D gene could be TRBD1 or TRBD2 (5 bases each). This CDR3 contains 14 residues. Germline-derived CDR1 and CDR2 are MNHEY and SMNVEV (reference sequence). Between the trimmed V and J ends, which lost 5 bases and 1 base, there was a span of 12 bases. CDR3 region: CASSNRDPSYEQYF. In DNA form, the CDR3 reads TGTGCCAGCAGTAACCGGGACCCTTCCTACGAGCAGTACTTC.

This chain links TRBV28 with TRBJ1-1, with TRBD1 matching 8 bases. The CDR3 runs to 19 residues. From germline, CDR1 is MDHEN and CDR2 SYDVKM. Trimming cost V 5 bases and J 0 bases; bases outside gene matches: 17. DNA for the CDR3: TGTGCCAGCAGTGGCGTGTGGCAGGGGGCGTCTTGGCTGAACACTGAAGCTTTCTTT. It specifies CASSGVWQGASWLNTEAFF.

This clone was found a few times. The chain is built from TRBV9 and TRBJ2-5; TRBD2 matches 9 bases. Germline-derived CDR1 and CDR2 are SGDLS and YYNGEE. V shed 0 bases, J shed 6 bases, and the junction held 6 bases outside the gene matches. The CDR3 sequence is 15 residues long. The CDR3 protein is CASSVAPSGRKTQYF. The CDR3 DNA sequence: TGTGCCAGCAGCGTAGCTCCCAGCGGGAGGAAGACCCAGTACTTC. The variable domain in full, completed from reference TRBV9 and TRBJ2-5, reads DSGVTQTPKHLITATGQRVTLRCSPRSGDLSVYWYQQSLDQGLQFLIQYYNGEERAKGNILERFSAQQFPDLHSELNLSSLELGDSALYFCASSVAPSGRKTQYFGPGTRLLVL.

This clone has just one count. The chain combines TRBV15 with TRBJ1-4; 10 nucleotides match TRBD1. Trimming at V came to 2 bases and at J to 8 bases, leaving 5 bases not matched to a gene. Germline lookup yields CDR1 LNHNV and CDR2 YYDKDF (reference sequence). The CDR3 has 15 amino acids. CDR3 in amino acids: CATSRLGTGDEKLFF. The DNA of the CDR3 is TGTGCCACCAGCAGACTAGGGACAGGGGACGAAAAACTGTTTTTT. The variable domain in full, completed from reference TRBV15 and TRBJ1-4, reads DAMVIQNPRYQVTQFGKPVTLSCSQTLNHNVMYWYQQKSSQAPKLLFHYYDKDFNNEADTPDNFQSRRPNTSFCFLDIRSPGLGDTAMYLCATSRLGTGDEKLFFGSGTQLSVL.

The rearrangement links TRBV27 to TRBJ1-5; 8 bases line up with TRBD1. The CDR3 is 15 amino acids. With V trimmed by 4 bases and J by 1 base, 3 bases remained unmatched. Per germline, CDR1 MNHEY and CDR2 SMNVEV (reference sequence). The CDR3 sequence is CASSSDRASNQPQHF. The CDR3 region has the DNA TGTGCCAGCAGTTCGGACAGGGCAAGCAATCAGCCCCAGCATTTT.

The CDR3 region has the DNA TGTGCCAGCAGCTTTGAATACAGGACAGATTCAACTAATGAAAAACTGTTTTTT. Protein: CASSFEYRTDSTNEKLFF. The V and J genes are TRBV7-9 and TRBJ1-4, with a possible D match to TRBD1 (6 bases). The germline V gene has CDR1 SEHNR and CDR2 FQNEAQ (reference sequence). Trimming removed 3 bases at V and 0 bases at J, with 17 bases between. CDR3 length: 18 amino acids.

In nucleotides, the CDR3 is TGTGCCGTACTTGGGGACACCCGTGAGCAGTTCTTC. Protein product: CAVLGDTREQFF. This chain links TRBV27 with TRBJ2-1, with D perhaps TRBD1 (6 bases). With 11 bases removed from V and 9 bases from J, the gap between germline ends came to 17 bases. Looked up from germline, CDR1 is MNHEY and CDR2 is SMNVEV (reference sequence). The CDR3 extends over 12 amino acids.

The chain recombines TRBV3-1 (or the pseudogene TRBV3-2) with TRBJ2-5; D assignment may be TRBD1 or TRBD2 (5 bases each). The V and J ends lost 4 bases and 1 base respectively, with 13 bases between them. The CDR3 spans 15 residues. Germline V lookup: CDR1 LGHDT, CDR2 YNNKEL (reference sequence). The chain's CDR3 is CASSPRRTSQETQYF. For the CDR3, the DNA is TGTGCCAGCAGCCCCCGGAGGACATCCCAAGAGACCCAGTACTTC.

This clone has just one count. J is TRBJ1-3 and V is TRBV11-1; 9 nucleotides line up with TRBD1. V lost 5 bases and J lost 0; bases outside the gene matches: 5. This CDR3 is 16 amino acids long. Germline V gene sequence: CDR1 SGHAT, CDR2 FQDESV (reference sequence). CDR3 protein: CASSPRDRVSGNTIYF. In DNA form, the CDR3 reads TGTGCCAGCAGCCCGCGGGACAGGGTCTCTGGAAACACCATATATTTT.

V and J are TRBV7-3 and TRBJ1-5; D not certain. The CDR3 consists of 16 residues. Trimming removed 1 base from V and 0 bases from J, with 10 bases in between. In germline, CDR1 is SGHTA, CDR2 FQGTGA. The CDR3 region has the DNA TGTGCCAGCAGCTTAAGCTTACAAGTTAGCAATCAGCCCCAGCATTTT. It encodes CASSLSLQVSNQPQHF. Together with reference TRBV7-3 and TRBJ1-5, the CDR3 gives the full variable domain: GAGVSQTPSNKVTEKGKYVELRCDPISGHTALYWYRQSLGQGPEFLIYFQGTGAADDSGLPNDRFFAVRPEGSVSTLKIQRTERGDSAVYLCASSLSLQVSNQPQHFGDGTRLSIL.